This T cell receptor (beta chain) was sequenced for a study of blood T cell repertoires in COVID-19. Trimming took 2 bases from V and 5 from J; bases not matched to a gene: 6. Germline V gene data show CDR1 as SNHLY and CDR2 as FYNNEI. The CDR3 spans 15 residues. How the authors handled the data: Estimation of nucleated cell counts was performed using reference gene primer amplification. Only in-frame clones appear in the TCRdb table, and some are missing; sequencing was by immunoSEQ multiplex PCR. The V and J calls and the clone size are those of that table, but D and trimming were determined from the DNA. The data contain around 150,000 clones, around 81% of them singletons.

The V gene is TRBV2, the J gene TRBJ2-5, with TRBD2 matching over 9 bases. The TCR comes from an older woman with active or convalescent COVID-19. Input material: peripheral blood. The CDR3 region has the DNA TGTGCCAGCAGTGAAAGGTCTAGCGGGACGGAGACCCAGTACTTC. Protein product: CASSERSSGTETQYF.